Below, 27 T cell receptor beta chains from the same sample are listed, as sequenced in a study of siplizumab effects on memory and regulatory T cells. The method was immunoSEQ multiplex PCR; TCRdb's version includes in-frame clones alone and lacks a portion of them. The sample gives under 100,000 clones, roughly 86% of which show up once; roughly 1.5% is in the top ten. Sequences were obtained from Tregs sorted from blood. The source of these receptors is a human donor in good health.

The chain carries TRBV4-1 and TRBJ1-5, with 7 bases that match TRBD1. Germline lookup yields CDR1 MGHRA and CDR2 YSYEKL. V shed 4 bases and J 4 bases; nucleotides not matched to a gene: 7. This CDR3 spans 15 amino acids. Here the CDR3 DNA reads TGCGCCAGCAGCCCGCCCGACAGGGATAATCAGCCCCAGCATTTT. Translation: CASSPPDRDNQPQHF.

This clone is a singleton in its sample. The gene calls are TRBV5-1 and TRBJ2-7; no firm D call. The V end lost 3 bases, the J end lost 3 bases, and 10 bases lay between the germline ends. Germline loops: CDR1 SGHRS, CDR2 YFSETQ. CDR3 size: 13 residues. The CDR3 region is CASSSTRFYEQYF. The DNA for the CDR3 is TGCGCCAGCAGCTCAACACGATTCTACGAGCAGTACTTC.

The chain couples TRBV4-3 to TRBJ1-6; D unresolved. This CDR3 spans 16 amino acids. The V and J ends lost 8 bases and 0 bases respectively, with 14 bases between them. Germline loops: CDR1 LGHNA, CDR2 YSLEER. The CDR3 is CASSPDWSSYNSPLHF. The CDR3 DNA reads TGCGCCAGCTCCCCAGACTGGAGCTCCTATAATTCACCCCTCCACTTT.

The V gene is TRBV5-1, the J gene TRBJ2-3; 9 nucleotides match TRBD2. The ends lost 2 bases at V and 0 bases at J; junction bases unmatched: 4. CDR3 size: 16 residues. Germline CDR1 reads SGHRS; CDR2 reads YFSETQ. CDR3 DNA: TGCGCCAGCAGCTTACAGCGGGGGGCTAGCACAGATACGCAGTATTTT. Amino acids: CASSLQRGASTDTQYF.

V is TRBV7-2 and J is TRBJ2-5; 9 bases line up with TRBD2. V shed 5 bases, J shed 5 bases, and the junction held 12 bases outside the gene matches. The CDR3 has 16 residues. Germline CDR1 is SGHTA and CDR2 is FQGNSA. CDR3 coding DNA: TGTGCCAGCAGCCCTTGGGCGGGGGGGCCTCAGGAGACCCAGTACTTC. Amino acids: CASSPWAGGPQETQYF.

The gene calls are TRBV27 and TRBJ1-1; D uncertain. The V and J ends lost 4 bases and 4 bases respectively, with 16 bases between them. Germline V gene lookup returns CDR1 MNHEY and CDR2 SMNVEV (reference sequence). The length of the CDR3 is 15 residues. In DNA form, the CDR3 reads TGTGCCAGCAGTTACAAACACCCGGGCAGCACTGAAGCTTTCTTT. As protein: CASSYKHPGSTEAFF.

This clone was counted a single time. This chain uses TRBV6-6 with TRBJ1-2; D unresolved. V lost 6 bases, J lost 6 bases, and 17 bases lay in between. This CDR3 contains 14 residues. The germline gives CDR1 MNHNY, CDR2 SVGAGI (reference sequence). CDR3 sequence: CASRRTWNDHGYTF. CDR3 coding DNA: TGTGCCAGCAGACGGACCTGGAATGACCATGGCTACACCTTC.

Remarks on this clone: At one boundary the junction diverges from the germline segment, which might be a read error. V usage is TRBV7-4 and J usage is TRBJ2-2; 8 bases map to TRBD1. The CDR3 is 16 amino acids. Germline V gene lookup returns CDR1 SGHVT and CDR2 SQSDAQ. CDR3 sequence: CASSLADRGAAGGAVF. The CDR3 coding sequence is TGTGCCAGCAGCTTAGCCGACAGGGGCGCTGCTGGGGGAGCTGTTTTT.

This clone was seen only once. This chain uses TRBV6-1 with TRBJ1-4; D gene uncertain. This CDR3 is built from 14 residues. Germline V gene lookup returns CDR1 MNHNS and CDR2 SASEGT. Trimming left V 7 bases short and J 7 bases short, with 16 bases between. CDR3 coding DNA: TGTGCCAGCACCATCCCGGGTTTGTCTGAAAAACTGTTTTTT. It encodes CASTIPGLSEKLFF.

The chain employs TRBV2 and TRBJ2-1, with TRBD1 identical over 7 bases. Germline V gives CDR1 SNHLY, CDR2 FYNNEI. The V gene end was trimmed by 5 bases and the J gene end by 16 bases; junction bases not matched to a gene: 11. The CDR3 is made up of 12 amino acids. CDR3 in DNA: TGTGCCAGCAGTTCCAATGACAGGGCTAACTTCTTC. Its protein product is CASSSNDRANFF.

V gene TRBV5-5 combines with J gene TRBJ2-1; possibly TRBD2 for D (5 bases). Germline V gene sequence: CDR1 SGHKS, CDR2 YYEKEE (reference sequence). This CDR3 contains 13 residues. Between the trimmed V and J ends, which lost 4 bases and 8 bases, there was a span of 13 bases. The CDR3 loop is CASSPGGLHEQFF. The CDR3 DNA reads as TGTGCCAGCAGCCCGGGCGGACTCCATGAGCAGTTCTTC.

The chain joins TRBV7-3 to TRBJ2-5, with 11 positions matching TRBD2. Germline-derived CDR1 and CDR2 are SGHTA and FQGTGA. The junction had 4 bases not matched to a gene; V was cut back by 2 bases and J by 5 bases. This CDR3 spans 15 amino acids. This chain's CDR3 is CASSLLAGGGETQYF. The CDR3 DNA is TGTGCCAGCAGCTTACTAGCGGGGGGAGGTGAGACCCAGTACTTC. The full variable domain, rest sourced from reference TRBV7-3 and TRBJ2-5, is GAGVSQTPSNKVTEKGKYVELRCDPISGHTALYWYRQSLGQGPEFLIYFQGTGAADDSGLPNDRFFAVRPEGSVSTLKIQRTERGDSAVYLCASSLLAGGGETQYFGPGTRLLVL.

The chain employs TRBV27 and TRBJ2-5; no definite D call. The CDR3 spans 12 residues. The germline V and J ends were trimmed by 6 bases and 0 bases, with 5 bases remaining between them. Germline values: CDR1 MNHEY, CDR2 SMNVEV (reference sequence). The CDR3 reads CASRGYQETQYF. DNA of the CDR3: TGTGCCAGCAGGGGTTACCAAGAGACCCAGTACTTC.

V gene TRBV2 combines with J gene TRBJ2-2, with D hard to call. This CDR3 region has 13 residues. From germline, CDR1 is SNHLY and CDR2 FYNNEI. Trimming shortened V by 4 bases and J by 5 bases, and 8 bases separated the two germline ends. Here the CDR3 reads CASSGGLTGELFF. The CDR3 bases are TGTGCCAGCAGTGGGGGTCTAACCGGGGAGCTGTTTTTT. The full variable domain, completed using reference TRBV2 and TRBJ2-2, is EPEVTQTPSHQVTQMGQEVILRCVPISNHLYFYWYRQILGQKVEFLVSFYNNEISEKSEIFDDQFSVERPDGSNFTLKIRSTKLEDSAMYFCASSGGLTGELFFGEGSRLTVL.

The CDR3 is CASSPRGPDYDEQYF. CDR3 coding DNA: TGTGCCAGCTCACCGAGGGGTCCGGACTACGACGAGCAGTACTTC. The chain uses TRBV18 and TRBJ2-7; a possible D gene is TRBD2 (6 bases). V was cut by 3 bases and J by 5 bases, with 17 bases left in between. Germline V gives CDR1 KGHSH, CDR2 LQKENI. The CDR3 extends over 15 amino acids.

The chain recombines TRBV9 with TRBJ2-1, with 8 bases that match TRBD1. Unmatched junction bases numbered 1, after V lost 1 base and J lost 1 base. The CDR3 length is 15 residues. Germline CDR1 reads SGDLS; CDR2 reads YYNGEE. The CDR3 sequence is CASSVTGGSYNEQFF. The CDR3 bases are TGTGCCAGCAGCGTAACAGGGGGATCCTACAATGAGCAGTTCTTC.

The chain has TRBV5-1 and TRBJ1-4, with D maybe TRBD1 (5 bases). The germline V gene encodes CDR1 SGHRS and CDR2 YFSETQ. Trimming cost V 5 bases and J 4 bases, with 9 bases left between them. This CDR3 is 13 amino acids long. CDR3 in DNA: TGCGCCAGCAGTGGAGGGGATAATGAAAAACTGTTTTTT. Translated: CASSGGDNEKLFF.

The rearrangement joins TRBV19 to TRBJ1-3; D uncertain. The CDR3 totals 15 residues. V lost 5 bases, J lost 9 bases, and 20 bases lay in between. In germline, CDR1 is LNHDA, CDR2 SQIVND (reference sequence). CDR3 in amino acids: CASSLSAYTSSTIYF. CDR3 DNA sequence: TGTGCCAGTAGTCTCTCGGCGTATACTTCGAGCACCATATATTTT.

The table lists this clone with a count of one. J is TRBJ2-4 and V is TRBV5-4; 15 bases match TRBD2. The CDR3 loop spans 17 amino acids. V lost 3 bases to trimming and J lost 7 bases; unmatched junction nucleotides: 8. CDR1 and CDR2 (germline): SGHNT, YYREEE (reference sequence). CDR3 residues: CASSWGLAGGGSNIQYF. CDR3 bases: TGTGCCAGCAGCTGGGGACTAGCGGGGGGAGGGTCGAACATTCAGTACTTC.

The CDR3 loop is CASSGPNYGYTF. The CDR3 region has the DNA TGTGCCAGCAGTGGACCGAACTATGGCTACACCTTC. V gene TRBV6-5 combines with J gene TRBJ1-2; no firm D call. There are 12 residues in the CDR3. Germline CDR1 is MNHEY and CDR2 is SVGAGI. V gave up 5 bases and J gave up 2 bases, with 6 bases separating them.

This clone has just a few counts. The V gene is TRBV25-1, the J gene TRBJ1-1, with D hard to call. The CDR3 has 11 amino acids. The V end lost 6 bases, the J end lost 1 base, and 3 bases lay between the germline ends. The V gene's germline CDR1 is MGHDK and CDR2 SYGVNS. The CDR3 DNA sequence: TGTGCCAGCAGGTGGAACACTGAAGCTTTCTTT. Translated: CASRWNTEAFF.

The chain links TRBV11-1 to TRBJ2-1; D might be TRBD2 (5 bases). The CDR3 has 14 residues. The germline V gene has CDR1 SGHAT and CDR2 FQDESV (reference sequence). V dropped 3 bases and J dropped 9 bases, with 15 bases sitting between them. As DNA, the CDR3 is TGTGCCAGCAGCTTCGAGGCCTTTGGAGGTGAGCAGTTCTTC. Its translation: CASSFEAFGGEQFF.

The chain combines TRBV7-6 with TRBJ1-1, with unresolved D. The V gene lost 5 bases and the J gene lost 4 bases, with 11 bases spanning the gap. CDR3 length: 13 residues. Germline V lookup: CDR1 SGHVS, CDR2 FNYEAQ. CDR3 in amino acids: CASSGRSSTEAFF. In DNA, the CDR3 is TGTGCCAGCAGCGGACGGAGTAGCACTGAAGCTTTCTTT.

Details on this clone: Other DNA sequences of this sample code for an identical CDR3. The chain joins TRBV6-5 to TRBJ2-6; no clear D gene. The CDR3 has 14 amino acids. The V end lost 0 bases, the J end lost 1 base, and 1 base lay between the germline ends. CDR1 is MNHEY, CDR2 SVGAGI, per germline. DNA of the CDR3: TGTGCCAGCAGTTACTCGTCTGGGGCCAACGTCCTGACTTTC. This sequence encodes CASSYSSGANVLTF.

The genes are TRBV7-9 and TRBJ2-7; D is unresolved. CDR3 length: 13 residues. Germline V lookup: CDR1 SEHNR, CDR2 FQNEAQ (reference sequence). The ends were cut back, 1 base at V and 6 bases at J, with 10 bases in the middle. CDR3 in amino acids: CASSLGGVVEQYF. CDR3 DNA: TGTGCCAGCAGCTTAGGAGGAGTCGTCGAGCAGTACTTC.

The J gene is TRBJ1-5, the V gene TRBV7-5. TRBV7-5 is listed as a pseudogene. The CDR3 has 12 amino acids. CDR3 in DNA: TGTGTCAGAAGCCAACCGCCGGATTATGGGCATTTT. Amino acids: CVRSQPPDYGHF.

The CDR3 bases are TGTGCCAGCTCACCCCTGGACAGCTACGAGCAGTACTTC. As protein: CASSPLDSYEQYF. V is TRBV18 and J is TRBJ2-7, with D perhaps matching TRBD1 (6 bases). The CDR3 totals 13 residues. Trimming stripped 3 bases from V and 3 bases from J, with 9 bases between. Germline V gene sequence: CDR1 KGHSH, CDR2 LQKENI.